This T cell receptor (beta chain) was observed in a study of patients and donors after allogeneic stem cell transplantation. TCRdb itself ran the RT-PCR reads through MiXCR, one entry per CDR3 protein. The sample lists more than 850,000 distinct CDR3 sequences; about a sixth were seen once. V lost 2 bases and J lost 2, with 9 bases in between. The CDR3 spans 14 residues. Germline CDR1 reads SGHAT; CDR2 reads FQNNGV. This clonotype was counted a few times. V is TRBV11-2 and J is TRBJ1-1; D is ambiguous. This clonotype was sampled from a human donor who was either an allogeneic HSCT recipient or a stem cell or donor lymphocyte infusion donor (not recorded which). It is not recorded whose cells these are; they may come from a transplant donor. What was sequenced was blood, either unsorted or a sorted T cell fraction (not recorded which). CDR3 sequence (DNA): TGTGCCAGCAGCTTATATGTCGGCAACACTGAAGCTTTCTTT. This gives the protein CASSLYVGNTEAFF.